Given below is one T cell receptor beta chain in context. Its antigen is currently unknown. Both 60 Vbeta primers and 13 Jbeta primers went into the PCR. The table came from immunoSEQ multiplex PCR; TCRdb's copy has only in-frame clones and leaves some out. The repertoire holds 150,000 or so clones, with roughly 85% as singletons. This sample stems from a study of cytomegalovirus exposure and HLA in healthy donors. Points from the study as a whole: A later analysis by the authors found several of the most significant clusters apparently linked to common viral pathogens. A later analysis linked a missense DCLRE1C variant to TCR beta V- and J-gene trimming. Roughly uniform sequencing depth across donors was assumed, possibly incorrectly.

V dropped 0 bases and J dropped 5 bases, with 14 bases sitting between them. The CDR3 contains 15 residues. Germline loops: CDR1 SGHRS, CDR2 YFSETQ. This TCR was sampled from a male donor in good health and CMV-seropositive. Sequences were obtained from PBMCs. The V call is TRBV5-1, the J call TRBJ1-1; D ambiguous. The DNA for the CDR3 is TGCGCCAGCAGCTTGGATGGGAGGATGAGGACTGAAGCTTTCTTT. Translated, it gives CASSLDGRMRTEAFF.